Listed below are T cell receptor beta chains from one sample, sequenced in a study of identical twins. TCRdb redid the calling of the 5' RACE reads with MiXCR, one entry per CDR3 protein. Found here are around 500,000 distinct CDR3 sequences, 13% to 15% of them singletons; the top ten hold 0.52%. The same sample was also studied in work on yellow fever vaccine responses in identical twins.

The sample was CD4+ T cells sorted from blood. These receptors came from a woman aged 18-30 years in good health. Each CDR3 is given with its conserved first and last residue. Fields, in order: D gene, V gene, J gene, clone size, CDR3 DNA, CDR3 protein. D genes are given only for firm matches. A row's size may be missing; if present it is once, few, many or a size class.

>TRBD1|TRBV24-1|TRBJ2-1|few
TGTGCCACCAGTGCGGGACAGAGAGAGCAGTTCTTC
CATSAGQREQFF
>-|TRBV11-2|TRBJ1-2|-
TGTGCCAGCAGCTTAGAAGGGAGGTCCTTACCTCTCTATGGCTACACCTTC
CASSLEGRSLPLYGYTF
>-|TRBV2|TRBJ2-1|-
TGTGCCAGCAGTGATTATAGCTATGAGCAGTTCTTC
CASSDYSYEQFF
>TRBD1|TRBV18|TRBJ2-7|few
TGTGCCAGCTCACCGAACAGGGGATCGGGCTACGAGCAGTACTTC
CASSPNRGSGYEQYF
>-|TRBV7-3|TRBJ2-2|few
TGTGCCAGCAGCAAAAACAGCTTCGGGGAGCTGTTTTTT
CASSKNSFGELFF
>TRBD1|TRBV2|TRBJ2-1|-
TGTGCCAGCAGTGACGACAGGGCGGGCTACAATGAGCAGTTCTTC
CASSDDRAGYNEQFF
>-|TRBV18|TRBJ2-1|few
TGTGCCAGCTCACCACCGTCCGGGGGACCCTACAATGAGCAGTTCTTC
CASSPPSGGPYNEQFF
>-|TRBV14|TRBJ2-5|-
TGTGCCAGCAGCCAAGATCTTCAGCTTAGCAAGACCCAGTACTTC
CASSQDLQLSKTQYF
>TRBD2|TRBV28|TRBJ2-5|few
TGTGCCAGCAGTTTCGGCGGGAGTGTGGTAGAGACCCAGTACTTC
CASSFGGSVVETQYF
>-|TRBV20-1|TRBJ2-5|-
TGCAGTGCAGGACGCGGACAGACAAAAGAGACCCAGTACTTC
CSAGRGQTKETQYF
>TRBD2|TRBV4-3|TRBJ2-3|many
TGCGCCAGCAGCGGGGCGGGAGGCCGTGGAGATACGCAGTATTTT
CASSGAGGRGDTQYF
>-|TRBV7-2|TRBJ1-1|-
TGTGCCAGCAGCTTTGGGCTTCAGGGCCCTGAAGCTTTCTTT
CASSFGLQGPEAFF
>-|TRBV18|TRBJ2-7|few
TGTGCCAGCTCACCTCACCCCCCTAACCGAGACAGCGGAGGTGTGCAGTACTTC
CASSPHPPNRDSGGVQYF
>-|TRBV2|TRBJ1-2|-
TGTGCCAGCAGTGAAGCCGTGAGGGTGTCTAGTGCGGGCTACACCTTC
CASSEAVRVSSAGYTF
>-|TRBV4-3|TRBJ1-5|few
TGCGCCAGCAGCCAAGAGGGCAATAGCAATCAGCCCCAGCATTTT
CASSQEGNSNQPQHF
>-|TRBV20-1|TRBJ2-7|-
TGCAGTGCTAGAATCAGGTCCAACTACGAGCAGTACTTC
CSARIRSNYEQYF
>TRBD2|TRBV27|TRBJ2-3|-
TGTGCCAGCAGTCCGGGGGGGATGGGGGGTACGCAGTATTTT
CASSPGGMGGTQYF
>TRBD1|TRBV5-1|TRBJ2-7|-
TGCGCCAGCAGCCCCAAGGGACAGGGTGGCTACGAGCAGTACTTC
CASSPKGQGGYEQYF
>TRBD1|TRBV7-2|TRBJ1-2|few
TGTGCCAGCAGCGAATACGGGGACAGGCTTTACTATGGCTACACCTTC
CASSEYGDRLYYGYTF
>-|TRBV28|TRBJ2-5|few
TGTGCCAGCAGCCCGGTTTTACTAGCCCGGGAGACCCAGTACTTC
CASSPVLLARETQYF
>-|TRBV6-5|TRBJ2-2|many
TGTGCCAGCAGTTACTCTTTCGTTTCCGGGGAGCTGTTTTTT
CASSYSFVSGELFF
>TRBD2|TRBV7-9|TRBJ2-3|few
TGTGCCAGCAGAGGGACTAGCGGGAGGGCCGCAGATACGCAGTATTTT
CASRGTSGRAADTQYF
>-|TRBV20-1|TRBJ1-1|-
TGCAGTGCTAGACCTCTGGACAAGGACCGTTTAAGGGAAGCTTTCTTT
CSARPLDKDRLREAFF
>-|TRBV7-2|TRBJ2-7|few
TGTGCCAGCAGCTTAACAGTGCGCTACGAGCAGTACTTC
CASSLTVRYEQYF
>-|TRBV12-3/TRBV12-4|TRBJ1-1|many
TGTGCCAGCAGCCAGATCCAACTTGAAGCTTTCTTT
CASSQIQLEAFF
>-|TRBV24-1|TRBJ2-2|few
TGTGCCACCAGTGATTTCGCCAGGGGGGCCGGGGAGCTGTTTTTT
CATSDFARGAGELFF
>TRBD2|TRBV6-2/TRBV6-3|TRBJ2-1|many
TGTGCCAGCAGTTACTTAGCGGGAGTCGGGGCCGGTGAGCAGTTCTTC
CASSYLAGVGAGEQFF
>TRBD2|TRBV20-1|TRBJ2-3|few
TGCAGTGCCCGGGCGAGCGGGATCAGCACAGATACGCAGTATTTT
CSARASGISTDTQYF
>TRBD2|TRBV12-3/TRBV12-4|TRBJ2-3|few
TGTGCCAGCAGTTTTCTAGCGGGAGGCCGCGCAGATACGCAGTATTTT
CASSFLAGGRADTQYF
>TRBD1|TRBV12-3/TRBV12-4|TRBJ2-4|-
TGTGCCAGCAGGGCCGGGACAGTAAACATTCAGTACTTC
CASRAGTVNIQYF
>-|TRBV20-1|TRBJ2-1|few
TGCAGTGCCACGTCGAGACTTAGCGTCTACAATGAGCAGTTCTTC
CSATSRLSVYNEQFF
>-|TRBV3-1|TRBJ2-5|-
TGTGCCAGCAGCCAATTCGTGATAGGGCTGGAGACCCAGTACTTC
CASSQFVIGLETQYF
>-|TRBV11-2|TRBJ2-5|-
TGTGCCAGCAGCCTAACTAACGTTCAAGAGACCCAGTACTTC
CASSLTNVQETQYF
>-|TRBV9|TRBJ2-7|few
TGTGCCAGCAGCTCTCGGGACGGATTCTACGAGCAGTACTTC
CASSSRDGFYEQYF
>-|TRBV24-1|TRBJ2-1|-
TGTGCCACCAGTTCCTGGACAGCCTCCTACAATGAGCAGTTCTTC
CATSSWTASYNEQFF
>TRBD2|TRBV28|TRBJ2-1|-
TGTGCCAGCAGTTCCGGGACTAGCGGGGGCCTAAGGTACAATGAGCAGTTCTTC
CASSSGTSGGLRYNEQFF
>-|TRBV9|TRBJ1-6|-
TGTGCCAGCAGCGTAGGAAACCGGAGGGGTAATTCACCCCTCCACTTT
CASSVGNRRGNSPLHF
>-|TRBV20-1|TRBJ2-1|few
TGCAGTGCTAGAGATAGCGCCAGCATAAACAATGAGCAGTTCTTC
CSARDSASINNEQFF
>-|TRBV20-1|TRBJ2-7|few
TGCAGTGCTAGGGGAGGACAGGCAGCAAACTCCTACGAGCAGTACTTC
CSARGGQAANSYEQYF
>TRBD1|TRBV12-3/TRBV12-4|TRBJ2-7|many
TGTGCCAGCAGTCCAACAGGGGGCAACGAGCAGTACTTC
CASSPTGGNEQYF
>-|TRBV21-1|TRBJ2-7|-
TGTGCCAGCAGCAAAGTAAAGAACAGGGGGCGCGACGAGCAGTACTTC
CASSKVKNRGRDEQYF
>TRBD2|TRBV29-1|TRBJ2-7|once
TGCAGCGTTGAAGACCTAGCGGGGGAACAATACGAGCAGTACTTC
CSVEDLAGEQYEQYF
>TRBD1|TRBV14|TRBJ1-1|few
TGTGCCAGCAGCCCCCGGACAGGGGGCGTGAACACTGAAGCTTTCTTT
CASSPRTGGVNTEAFF
>TRBD2|TRBV25-1|TRBJ2-7|-
TGTGCCAGCACCAGAGCGGGAGGGCCTGGGGAGCAGTACTTC
CASTRAGGPGEQYF
>-|TRBV6-2/TRBV6-3|TRBJ2-7|few
TGTGCCAGCAGATGGACAGATCTAGCGAACGAGCAGTACTTC
CASRWTDLANEQYF
>-|TRBV10-3|TRBJ2-2|few
TGTGCCATCACTGCAGGACAGAACACCGGGGAGCTGTTTTTT
CAITAGQNTGELFF
>TRBD1|TRBV30|TRBJ2-1|few
TGTGCCTGCCAGCTCCAGGGACAGCGACGCGCCTTC
CACQLQGQRRAF
>TRBD1|TRBV5-6|TRBJ2-4|-
TGTGCCAGCAGCTTGGGTAGGGGGCGCGTGCATCAGTACTTC
CASSLGRGRVHQYF
>TRBD1|TRBV27|TRBJ2-7|few
TGTGCCAGCAGTTTAGAGGGACAGGGGTTCTCCTACGAGCAGTACTTC
CASSLEGQGFSYEQYF